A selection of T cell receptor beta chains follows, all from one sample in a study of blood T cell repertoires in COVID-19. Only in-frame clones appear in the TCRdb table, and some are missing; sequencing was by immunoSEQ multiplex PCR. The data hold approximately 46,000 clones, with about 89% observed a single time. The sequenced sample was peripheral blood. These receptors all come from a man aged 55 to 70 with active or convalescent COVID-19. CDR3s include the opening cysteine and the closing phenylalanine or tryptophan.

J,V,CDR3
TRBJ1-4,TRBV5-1,CASSDGQGRNEKLFF
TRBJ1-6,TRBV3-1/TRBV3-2,CASRRQGTGISPLHF
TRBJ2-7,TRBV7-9,CASSPSGGTREQYF
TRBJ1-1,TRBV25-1,CASSEHGRATEAFF
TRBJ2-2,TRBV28,CASSQLAGHTGELFF
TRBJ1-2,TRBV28,CASSLGGARGYTF
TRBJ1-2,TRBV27,CASSLTGGYGYTF
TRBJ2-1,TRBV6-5,CASSYSAGYNEQFF
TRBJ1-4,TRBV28,CASSFPGGAEKLFF
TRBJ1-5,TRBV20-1,CSASPGTPKPQHF
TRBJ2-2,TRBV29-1,CSVLNTGELFF
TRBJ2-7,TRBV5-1,CASSLGYTGTMYSYEQYF
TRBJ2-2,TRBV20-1,CSASSGGENTGELFF
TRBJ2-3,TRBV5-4,CASSVPSGGAPSTDTQYF
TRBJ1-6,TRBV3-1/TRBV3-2,CASSQWSSGQGGSPLHF
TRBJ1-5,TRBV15,CATSSPGLISQHF
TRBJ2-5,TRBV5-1,CASSSGQAWETQYF
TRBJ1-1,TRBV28,CASSRGPGQGNEAFF
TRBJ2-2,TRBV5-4,CASSLRGQQGGELFF
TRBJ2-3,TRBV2,CASSGIADTQYF
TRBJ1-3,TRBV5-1,CASSLAGIGNTIYF
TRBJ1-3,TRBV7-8,CASSFLTGNSGNTIYF
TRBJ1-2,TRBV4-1,CASSHPDRPSYGYTF
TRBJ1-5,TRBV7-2,CASSLRRNQPQHF
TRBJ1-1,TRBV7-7,CASSKTGNTEAFF
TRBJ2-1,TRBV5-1,CASSRGSYNEQFF
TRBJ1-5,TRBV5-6,CASSRGPYSNQPQHF
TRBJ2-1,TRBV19,CASSVEGGYNEQFF
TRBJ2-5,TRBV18,CASSRYRDSEETQYF
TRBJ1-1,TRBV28,CASRRGGQNTEAFF
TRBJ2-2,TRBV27,CASSFQNTGELFF
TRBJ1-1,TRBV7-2,CASSLGWQGTEAFF
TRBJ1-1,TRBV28,CASSPRQGRSEAFF
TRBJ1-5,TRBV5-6,CASSAAGGESNQPQHF
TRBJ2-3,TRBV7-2,CASSSFRGPDTQYF
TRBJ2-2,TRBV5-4,CASSLASGAIHTGELFF
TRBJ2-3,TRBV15,CATSPVGRTDTQYF
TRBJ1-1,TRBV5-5,CASSLGDGTEAFF
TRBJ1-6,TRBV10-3,CAISGSSYNSPLHF
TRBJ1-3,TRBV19,CASSTRSGTAGNTIYF
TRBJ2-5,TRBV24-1,CATSVRGFSRGGRQETQYF
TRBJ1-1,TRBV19,CASSPDTEAFF
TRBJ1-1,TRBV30,CAWSVHRGMMNTEAFF
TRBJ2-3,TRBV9,CASSVEQVTDTQYF
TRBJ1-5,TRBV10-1,CASSPTGNQPQHF
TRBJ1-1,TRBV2,CARGGDRATEAFF
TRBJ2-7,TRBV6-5,CASRPTGEASYEQYF
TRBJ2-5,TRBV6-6,CASNAQGGETQYF
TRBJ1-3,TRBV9,CASSVVPSSGNTIYF
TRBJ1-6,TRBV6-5,CASREYNSPLHF
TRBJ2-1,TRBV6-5,CATNRVSYNEQFF
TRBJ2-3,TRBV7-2,CASSRGGAQDTQYF
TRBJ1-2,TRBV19,CASRETGDYGYTF
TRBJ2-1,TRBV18,CASSPPVGIAYNEQFF
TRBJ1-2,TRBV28,CASSAPGQGDGYTF
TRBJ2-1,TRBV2,CASSELGLPSPEQFF
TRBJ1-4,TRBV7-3,CASSVTGGTNEKLFF
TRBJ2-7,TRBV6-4,CASSDKTHTYEQYF